Listed below are T cell receptor beta chains from one sample, sequenced in a study of shared clonotypes between healthy human individuals. The protocol was immunoSEQ multiplex PCR, while the TCRdb copy is restricted to in-frame clones and leaves out a portion. The sample includes some 2 million clones, roughly 95% seen only once; the top ten take 0.9% to 1.4%. Sequenced sample: naive CD8+ T cells sorted from blood. The receptors here all came from a man aged 18 to 30 in good health. Each CDR3 is given with its conserved first and last residue. The D gene is left open where the match is weak. Size tells how often a clone was seen (once, few, many) or the class of an expanded clone, and some rows leave it out.

j_gene: TRBJ1-5
v_gene: TRBV4-1
abundance: NA
d_gene: NA
CDR3nt: TGCGCCAGCAGCCAAGAATTAGAGGATCAGCCCCAGCATTTT
CDR3aa: CASSQELEDQPQHF

j_gene: TRBJ2-2
v_gene: TRBV4-1
abundance: NA
d_gene: NA
CDR3nt: TGCGCCAGCAGTTACGGGGGGGAGCTGTTTTTT
CDR3aa: CASSYGGELFF

j_gene: TRBJ1-6
v_gene: TRBV28
abundance: NA
d_gene: NA
CDR3nt: TGTGCCAGCATCGGGGATTCCTATAATTCACCCCTCCACTTT
CDR3aa: CASIGDSYNSPLHF

j_gene: TRBJ2-7
v_gene: TRBV4-2
abundance: NA
d_gene: TRBD2
CDR3nt: TGTGCCAGCAGCCAAGAAAAGGGAGGGTCGCAGTACTTC
CDR3aa: CASSQEKGGSQYF

j_gene: TRBJ1-3
v_gene: TRBV28
abundance: NA
d_gene: NA
CDR3nt: TGTGCCAGCAGCCGGACAGTCCACTCTGGAAACACCATATATTTT
CDR3aa: CASSRTVHSGNTIYF

j_gene: TRBJ2-3
v_gene: TRBV2
abundance: once
d_gene: NA
CDR3nt: TGTGCCAGCAGTGTAGGAACGGGCACAGATACGCAGTATTTT
CDR3aa: CASSVGTGTDTQYF

j_gene: TRBJ2-7
v_gene: TRBV6-5
abundance: NA
d_gene: NA
CDR3nt: TGTGCCAGCAGTTACTCATGGGGGTACGAGCAGTACTTC
CDR3aa: CASSYSWGYEQYF

j_gene: TRBJ1-2
v_gene: TRBV27
abundance: NA
d_gene: TRBD1
CDR3nt: TGTGCCAGCAGTTTACAGACACAGGGGGCGGAAGGCTACACCTTC
CDR3aa: CASSLQTQGAEGYTF

j_gene: TRBJ2-6
v_gene: TRBV12-5
abundance: NA
d_gene: NA
CDR3nt: TGTGCTAGTGGCTCTGGTGGGGCCAACGTCCTGACTTTC
CDR3aa: CASGSGGANVLTF

j_gene: TRBJ2-3
v_gene: TRBV14
abundance: NA
d_gene: NA
CDR3nt: TGTGCCAGCAGCCAAGAGTACAGGGTAGACACAGATACGCAGTATTTT
CDR3aa: CASSQEYRVDTDTQYF

j_gene: TRBJ2-1
v_gene: TRBV7-9
abundance: NA
d_gene: TRBD2
CDR3nt: TGTGCCAGCAGCTTAGAGCCTCTCTGGGCTAGCGGGAGTTACAATGAGCAGTTCTTC
CDR3aa: CASSLEPLWASGSYNEQFF

j_gene: TRBJ2-6
v_gene: TRBV4-3
abundance: NA
d_gene: NA
CDR3nt: TGCGCCAGCAGCCAAGAGAGGGGAGCTGGGGCCAACGTCCTGACTTTC
CDR3aa: CASSQERGAGANVLTF

j_gene: TRBJ2-1
v_gene: TRBV27
abundance: NA
d_gene: TRBD2
CDR3nt: TGTGCCAGCAGCCCCGGGAGCGGGAGTTTGTATGAGCAGTTCTTC
CDR3aa: CASSPGSGSLYEQFF

j_gene: TRBJ2-2
v_gene: TRBV29-1
abundance: NA
d_gene: NA
CDR3nt: TGCAGCGGCTTGAACACCGGGGAGCTGTTTTTT
CDR3aa: CSGLNTGELFF

j_gene: TRBJ2-1
v_gene: TRBV2
abundance: NA
d_gene: NA
CDR3nt: TGTGCCAGCAGCACAGGGAGAGTAAACAATGAGCAGTTCTTC
CDR3aa: CASSTGRVNNEQFF

j_gene: TRBJ2-5
v_gene: TRBV6-1
abundance: NA
d_gene: NA
CDR3nt: TGTGCCAGCAGTCAAGGGACCTGGTACTTC
CDR3aa: CASSQGTWYF

j_gene: TRBJ2-5
v_gene: TRBV6-5
abundance: once
d_gene: NA
CDR3nt: TGTGCCAGCAGTTACTCGTCAGGGCTAGAGACCCAGTACTTC
CDR3aa: CASSYSSGLETQYF

j_gene: TRBJ1-2
v_gene: TRBV6-5
abundance: NA
d_gene: NA
CDR3nt: TGTGCCAGCAGTTACTCCTCCGGCCCGGATGGCTACACCTTC
CDR3aa: CASSYSSGPDGYTF

j_gene: TRBJ1-5
v_gene: TRBV28
abundance: once
d_gene: NA
CDR3nt: TGTGCCAGCAGTTTATCAAGGGTTCCGGGGCAGCCCCAGCATTTT
CDR3aa: CASSLSRVPGQPQHF

j_gene: TRBJ1-4
v_gene: TRBV13
abundance: NA
d_gene: TRBD1
CDR3nt: TGTGCCAGCAGCTTAGGACCGACAGGGGTTAATGAAAAACTGTTTTTT
CDR3aa: CASSLGPTGVNEKLFF

j_gene: TRBJ1-1
v_gene: TRBV5-1
abundance: NA
d_gene: TRBD1
CDR3nt: TGCGCCAGCAGCTTGGTAACAGGGGGCCGTATCACTGAAGCTTTCTTT
CDR3aa: CASSLVTGGRITEAFF

j_gene: TRBJ2-1
v_gene: TRBV13
abundance: NA
d_gene: NA
CDR3nt: TGTGCCAGCAGCCCGCGGGGAAACTCCTACAATGAGCAGTTCTTC
CDR3aa: CASSPRGNSYNEQFF

j_gene: TRBJ1-5
v_gene: TRBV7-8
abundance: once
d_gene: NA
CDR3nt: TGTGCCAGCAGCCGTACTTCGGGACAACGGAGCAATCAGCCCCAGCATTTT
CDR3aa: CASSRTSGQRSNQPQHF

j_gene: TRBJ2-3
v_gene: TRBV9
abundance: NA
d_gene: TRBD2
CDR3nt: TGTGCCAGCAACAGCGGGGGGTCTAACACAGATACGCAGTATTTT
CDR3aa: CASNSGGSNTDTQYF

j_gene: TRBJ1-1
v_gene: TRBV2
abundance: NA
d_gene: NA
CDR3nt: TGTGCCAGCGGGGGATTGATTGTCACTGAAGCTTTCTTT
CDR3aa: CASGGLIVTEAFF

j_gene: TRBJ1-2
v_gene: TRBV2
abundance: NA
d_gene: NA
CDR3nt: TGTGCCAGCAGTGACAGGGAAAGATATGGCTACACCTTC
CDR3aa: CASSDRERYGYTF

j_gene: TRBJ2-7
v_gene: TRBV28
abundance: NA
d_gene: NA
CDR3nt: TGTGCCAGCAGTTCAACCGGGACGGGTCCCTCCTACGAGCAGTACTTC
CDR3aa: CASSSTGTGPSYEQYF

j_gene: TRBJ1-1
v_gene: TRBV29-1
abundance: NA
d_gene: NA
CDR3nt: TGCAGCGTTGACTTGGGCACTGAAGCTTTCTTT
CDR3aa: CSVDLGTEAFF

j_gene: TRBJ2-2
v_gene: TRBV5-6
abundance: NA
d_gene: NA
CDR3nt: TGTGCCAGCAGAAACAGGGGAGGCACCGGGGAGCTGTTTTTT
CDR3aa: CASRNRGGTGELFF

j_gene: TRBJ1-1
v_gene: TRBV19
abundance: NA
d_gene: TRBD1
CDR3nt: TGTGCCAGTAGCTGGGGACAGGGGGGAACTGAAGCTTTCTTT
CDR3aa: CASSWGQGGTEAFF

j_gene: TRBJ1-2
v_gene: TRBV19
abundance: NA
d_gene: NA
CDR3nt: TGTGCCAGTAGGGGGAGAACGGCGCAATATGGCTACACCTTC
CDR3aa: CASRGRTAQYGYTF

j_gene: TRBJ2-3
v_gene: TRBV7-8
abundance: NA
d_gene: NA
CDR3nt: TGTGCCAGCAGCCCAGGCAAACTCGCATTCACAGATACGCAGTATTTT
CDR3aa: CASSPGKLAFTDTQYF

j_gene: TRBJ2-2
v_gene: TRBV28
abundance: NA
d_gene: NA
CDR3nt: TGTGCCAGCAGTTTGCGTGCCGGGGAGCTGTTTTTT
CDR3aa: CASSLRAGELFF

j_gene: TRBJ2-7
v_gene: TRBV10-2
abundance: NA
d_gene: NA
CDR3nt: TGCGCCAGCAGTGGGGACCGGGGGAGCTCCTACGAGCAGTACTTC
CDR3aa: CASSGDRGSSYEQYF

j_gene: TRBJ2-7
v_gene: TRBV7-9
abundance: NA
d_gene: TRBD1
CDR3nt: TGTGCCAGCAGCAGCTCGGGACAGGGCTCCTACGAGCAGTACTTC
CDR3aa: CASSSSGQGSYEQYF

j_gene: TRBJ2-2
v_gene: TRBV2
abundance: NA
d_gene: NA
CDR3nt: TGTGCCAGCACCAGTCACGCGAACACCGGGGAGCTGTTTTTT
CDR3aa: CASTSHANTGELFF

j_gene: TRBJ2-2
v_gene: TRBV6-1
abundance: NA
d_gene: NA
CDR3nt: TGTGCCAGCACTGAGAGGCCATTTTACACCGGGGAGCTGTTTTTT
CDR3aa: CASTERPFYTGELFF

j_gene: TRBJ2-3
v_gene: TRBV5-1
abundance: NA
d_gene: TRBD2
CDR3nt: TGCGCCAGCAGCTTAGGACTAGCGGGAGGATCAGATACGCAGTATTTT
CDR3aa: CASSLGLAGGSDTQYF

j_gene: TRBJ1-1
v_gene: TRBV5-6
abundance: NA
d_gene: NA
CDR3nt: TGTGCCAGCAGCTTGATATTGAACACTGAAGCTTTCTTT
CDR3aa: CASSLILNTEAFF

j_gene: TRBJ2-7
v_gene: TRBV19
abundance: NA
d_gene: NA
CDR3nt: TGTGCCAGTAGTATGTCCCGGGACATCTCCTACGAGCAGTACTTC
CDR3aa: CASSMSRDISYEQYF

j_gene: TRBJ2-1
v_gene: TRBV27
abundance: NA
d_gene: TRBD2
CDR3nt: TGTGCCAGCAGTTTCGGACTAGCGGGAGGAGGGAATGAGCAGTTCTTC
CDR3aa: CASSFGLAGGGNEQFF

j_gene: TRBJ2-5
v_gene: TRBV5-1
abundance: NA
d_gene: NA
CDR3nt: TGCGCCAGCAGCTTTGACAGGACCGAGACCCAGTACTTC
CDR3aa: CASSFDRTETQYF